This T cell receptor (beta chain) derives from a study of spatial heterogeneity in lung cancer. This CDR3 has 20 amino acids. CDR1 is MNHEY, CDR2 SVGEGT, per germline. Trimming removed 2 bases from V and 0 bases from J; junction bases left unmatched: 10. TCRdb independently ran MiXCR on the 5' RACE reads; one entry per CDR3 protein. The sample comprises about 92,000 distinct CDR3 sequences, over 9.5% of which are singletons, and approximately 39% rests with the top ten. The sample's time point: sample taken at primary tumor resection. This clonotype was observed many times. The V and J genes are TRBV6-2 or TRBV6-3 and TRBJ2-6, with 10 bases matching TRBD1. The receptor comes from a male donor with early-stage non-small cell lung cancer. Sequences were derived from PBMCs, sampled at surgery. The CDR3 bases are TGTGCCAGCAGTTACCCGATGCCGGGACAGGGGTACTCTGGGGCCAACGTCCTGACTTTC. Translation: CASSYPMPGQGYSGANVLTF.